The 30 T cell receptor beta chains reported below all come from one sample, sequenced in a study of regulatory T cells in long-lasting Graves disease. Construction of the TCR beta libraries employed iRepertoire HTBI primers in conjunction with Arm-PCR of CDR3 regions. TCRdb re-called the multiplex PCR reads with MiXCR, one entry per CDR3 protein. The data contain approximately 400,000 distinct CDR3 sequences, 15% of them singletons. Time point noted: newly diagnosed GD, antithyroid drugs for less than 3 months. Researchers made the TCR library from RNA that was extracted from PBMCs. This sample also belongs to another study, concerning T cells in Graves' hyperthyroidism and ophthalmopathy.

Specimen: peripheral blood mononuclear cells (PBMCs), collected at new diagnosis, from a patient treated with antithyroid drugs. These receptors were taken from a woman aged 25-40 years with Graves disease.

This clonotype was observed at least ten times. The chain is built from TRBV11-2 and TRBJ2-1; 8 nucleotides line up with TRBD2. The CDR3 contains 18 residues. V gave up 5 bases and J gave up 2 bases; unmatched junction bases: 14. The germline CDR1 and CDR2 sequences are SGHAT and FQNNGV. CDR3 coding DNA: TGTGCCAGCAGCGGGGCGGGGGGCGAGCAACGAGCCTACAATGAGCAGTTCTTC. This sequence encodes CASSGAGGEQRAYNEQFF. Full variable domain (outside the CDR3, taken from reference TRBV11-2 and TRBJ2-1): EAGVAQSPRYKIIEKRQSVAFWCNPISGHATLYWYQQILGQGPKLLIQFQNNGVVDDSQLPKDRFSAERLKGVDSTLKIQPAKLEDSAVYLCASSGAGGEQRAYNEQFFGPGTRLTVL.

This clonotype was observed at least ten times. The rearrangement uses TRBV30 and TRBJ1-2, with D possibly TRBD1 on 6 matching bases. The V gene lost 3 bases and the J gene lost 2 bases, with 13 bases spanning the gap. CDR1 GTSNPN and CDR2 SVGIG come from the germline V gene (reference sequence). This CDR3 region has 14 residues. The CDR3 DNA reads TGTGCCTGGAGCCGTGGACAGTCAAACTATGGCTACACCTTC. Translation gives CAWSRGQSNYGYTF.

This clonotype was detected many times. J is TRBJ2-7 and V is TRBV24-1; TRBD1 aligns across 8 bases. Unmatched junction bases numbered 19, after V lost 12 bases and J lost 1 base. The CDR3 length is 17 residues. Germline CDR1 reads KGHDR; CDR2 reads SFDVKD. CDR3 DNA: TGTGCCCCAACCCTCTCTATTGGACAGGGTGGTTCCTACGAGCAGTACTTC. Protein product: CAPTLSIGQGGSYEQYF.

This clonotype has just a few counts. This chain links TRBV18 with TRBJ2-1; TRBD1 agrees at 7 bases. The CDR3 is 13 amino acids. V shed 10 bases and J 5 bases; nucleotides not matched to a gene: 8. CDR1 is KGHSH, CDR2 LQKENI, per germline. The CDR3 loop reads CAISPDRDNEQFF. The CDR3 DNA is TGTGCCATCTCTCCTGACAGGGACAATGAGCAGTTCTTC. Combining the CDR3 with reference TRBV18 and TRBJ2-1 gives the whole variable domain NAGVMQNPRHLVRRRGQEARLRCSPMKGHSHVYWYRQLPEEGLKFMVYLQKENIIDESGMPKERFSAEFPKEGPSILRIQQVVRGDSAAYFCAISPDRDNEQFFGPGTRLTVL.

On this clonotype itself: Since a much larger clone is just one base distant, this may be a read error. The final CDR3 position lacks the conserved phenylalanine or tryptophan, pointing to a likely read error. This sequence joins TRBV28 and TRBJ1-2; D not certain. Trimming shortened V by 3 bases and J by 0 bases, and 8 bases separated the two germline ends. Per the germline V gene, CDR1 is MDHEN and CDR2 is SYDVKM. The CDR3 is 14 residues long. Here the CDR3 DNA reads TGTGCCAGCAGTTTCATCGACACTAACTATGGCTACACCCTC. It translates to CASSFIDTNYGYTL.

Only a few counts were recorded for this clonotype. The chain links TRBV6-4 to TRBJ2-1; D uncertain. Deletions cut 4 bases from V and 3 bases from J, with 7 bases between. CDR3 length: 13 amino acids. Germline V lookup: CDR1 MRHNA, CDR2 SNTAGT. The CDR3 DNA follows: TGTGCCAGCAGTGCTTACCACTACAATGAGCAGTTCTTC. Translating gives CASSAYHYNEQFF.

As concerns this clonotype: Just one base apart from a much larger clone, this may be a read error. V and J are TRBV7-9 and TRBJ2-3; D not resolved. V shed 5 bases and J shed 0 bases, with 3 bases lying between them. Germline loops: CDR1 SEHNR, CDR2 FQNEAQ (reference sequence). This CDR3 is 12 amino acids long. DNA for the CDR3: TGTGCCAGCAGCGAAAGCACAGATACGCAGTATTTT. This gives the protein CASSESTDTQYF.

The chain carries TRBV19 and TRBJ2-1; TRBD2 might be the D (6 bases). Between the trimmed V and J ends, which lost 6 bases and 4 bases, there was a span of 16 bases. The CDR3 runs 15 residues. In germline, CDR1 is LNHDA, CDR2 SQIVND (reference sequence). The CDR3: CASRDLALSYNEQFF. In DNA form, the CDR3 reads TGTGCCAGTAGGGATCTAGCGCTTTCTTACAATGAGCAGTTCTTC.

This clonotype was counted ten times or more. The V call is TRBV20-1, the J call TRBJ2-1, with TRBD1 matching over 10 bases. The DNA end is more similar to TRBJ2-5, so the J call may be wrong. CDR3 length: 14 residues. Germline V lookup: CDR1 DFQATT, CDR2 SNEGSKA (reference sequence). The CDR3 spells CSATPDRGQETQYF. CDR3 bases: TGCAGTGCTACTCCGGACAGGGGGCAAGAGACCCAGTACTTC.

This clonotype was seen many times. This CDR3 is CASSPNRARDTYNEQFF. The CDR3 DNA sequence: TGTGCCAGCAGCCCGAACCGAGCGCGGGACACCTACAATGAGCAGTTCTTC. V usage is TRBV14 and J usage is TRBJ2-1; D tentatively reads TRBD1 or TRBD2 (6 bases each). From germline, CDR1 is SGHDN and CDR2 FVKESK. Trimming removed 4 bases from V and 2 bases from J, with 18 bases in between. The CDR3 consists of 17 residues.

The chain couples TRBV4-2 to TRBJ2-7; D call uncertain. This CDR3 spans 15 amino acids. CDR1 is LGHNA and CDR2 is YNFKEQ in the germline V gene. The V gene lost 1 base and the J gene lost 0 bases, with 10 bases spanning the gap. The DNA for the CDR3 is TGTGCCAGCAGCCAAGTAACCGGCTCCTCCTACGAGCAGTACTTC. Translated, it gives CASSQVTGSSYEQYF.

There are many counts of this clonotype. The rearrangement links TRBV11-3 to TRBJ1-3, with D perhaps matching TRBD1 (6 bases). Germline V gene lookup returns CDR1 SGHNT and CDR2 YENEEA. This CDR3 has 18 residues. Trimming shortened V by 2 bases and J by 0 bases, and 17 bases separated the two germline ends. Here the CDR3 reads CASSLLLSGGRSGNTIYF. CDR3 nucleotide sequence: TGTGCCAGCAGCTTATTACTTTCGGGGGGCCGCTCTGGAAACACCATATATTTT.

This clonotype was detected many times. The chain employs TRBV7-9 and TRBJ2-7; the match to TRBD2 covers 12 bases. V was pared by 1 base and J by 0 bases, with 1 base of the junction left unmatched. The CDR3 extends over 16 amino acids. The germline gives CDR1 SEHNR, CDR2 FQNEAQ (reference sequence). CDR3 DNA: TGTGCCAGCAGCTTAGGGACTAGCGGGGCCTCCTACGAGCAGTACTTC. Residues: CASSLGTSGASYEQYF.

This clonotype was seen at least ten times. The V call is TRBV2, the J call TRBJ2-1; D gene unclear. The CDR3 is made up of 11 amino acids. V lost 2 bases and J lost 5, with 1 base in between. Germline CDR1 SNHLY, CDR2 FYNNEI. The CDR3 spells CASSENNEQFF. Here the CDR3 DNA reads TGTGCCAGCAGTGAAAACAATGAGCAGTTCTTC.

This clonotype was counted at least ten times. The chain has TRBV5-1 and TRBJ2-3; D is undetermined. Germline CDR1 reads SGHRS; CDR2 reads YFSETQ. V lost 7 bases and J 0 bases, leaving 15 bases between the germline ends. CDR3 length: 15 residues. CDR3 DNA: TGCGCCAGCTCCGCGAGACTCGCTAGCACAGATACGCAGTATTTT. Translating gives CASSARLASTDTQYF.

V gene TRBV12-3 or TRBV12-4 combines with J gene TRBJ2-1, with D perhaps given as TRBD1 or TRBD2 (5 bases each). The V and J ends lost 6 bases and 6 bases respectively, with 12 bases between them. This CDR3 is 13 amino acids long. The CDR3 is CASSRERGNEQFF. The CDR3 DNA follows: TGTGCCAGCAGCCGAGAGAGGGGCAATGAGCAGTTCTTC.

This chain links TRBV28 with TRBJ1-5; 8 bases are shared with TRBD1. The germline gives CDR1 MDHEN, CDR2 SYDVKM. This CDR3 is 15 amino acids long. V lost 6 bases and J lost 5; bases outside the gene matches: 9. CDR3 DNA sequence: TGTGCCAGCAGGAAGCCCGGGACAGGTTATCAGCCCCAGCATTTT. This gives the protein CASRKPGTGYQPQHF.

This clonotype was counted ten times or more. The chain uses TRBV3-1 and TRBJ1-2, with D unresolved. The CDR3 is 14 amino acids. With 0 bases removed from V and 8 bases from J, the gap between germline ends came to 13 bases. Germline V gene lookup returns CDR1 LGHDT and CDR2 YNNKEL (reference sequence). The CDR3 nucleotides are TGTGCCAGCAGCCAAGATAAGGGAAGAGGGGGCTACACCTTC. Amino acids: CASSQDKGRGGYTF.

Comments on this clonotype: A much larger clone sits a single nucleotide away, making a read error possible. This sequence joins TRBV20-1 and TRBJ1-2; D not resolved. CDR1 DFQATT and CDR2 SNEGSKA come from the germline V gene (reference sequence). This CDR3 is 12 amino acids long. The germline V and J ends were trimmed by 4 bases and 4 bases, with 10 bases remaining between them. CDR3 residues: CSAKERLYGYTF. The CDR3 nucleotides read TGCAGTGCTAAAGAGAGACTCTATGGCTACACCTTC.

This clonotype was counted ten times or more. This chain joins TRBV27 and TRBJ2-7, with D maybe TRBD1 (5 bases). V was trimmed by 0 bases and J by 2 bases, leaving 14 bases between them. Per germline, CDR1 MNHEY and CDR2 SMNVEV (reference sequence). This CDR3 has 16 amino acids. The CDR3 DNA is TGTGCCAGCAGTTTATCGGCCGACAGTACCACCTACGAGCAGTACTTC. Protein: CASSLSADSTTYEQYF.

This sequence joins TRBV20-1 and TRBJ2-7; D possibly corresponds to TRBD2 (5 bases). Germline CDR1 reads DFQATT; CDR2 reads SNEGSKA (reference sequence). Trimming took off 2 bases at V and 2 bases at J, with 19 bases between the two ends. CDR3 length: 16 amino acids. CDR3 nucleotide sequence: TGCAGTGCTAGACCCCCGTCGAGACTATCGGCCTACGAGCAGTACTTC. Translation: CSARPPSRLSAYEQYF.

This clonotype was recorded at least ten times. The CDR3 DNA reads TGTGCCAGCACCCAAAGGGAGAACACTGAAGCTTTCTTT. The encoded protein is CASTQRENTEAFF. The gene calls are TRBV6-1 and TRBJ1-1; D unresolved. CDR1 MNHNS and CDR2 SASEGT come from the germline V gene. The CDR3 runs 13 residues. Trimming stripped 7 bases from V and 1 base from J, with 10 bases between.

The CDR3: CASDSAGTDNSPLHF. The CDR3 DNA sequence: TGTGCCAGCGATTCCGCCGGGACGGATAATTCACCCCTCCACTTT. The chain employs TRBV28 and TRBJ1-6; TRBD1 is a possible D gene (5 bases). Per the germline V gene, CDR1 is MDHEN and CDR2 is SYDVKM. V was clipped by 8 bases and J by 5 bases, with 16 bases between them. The CDR3 is 15 amino acids.

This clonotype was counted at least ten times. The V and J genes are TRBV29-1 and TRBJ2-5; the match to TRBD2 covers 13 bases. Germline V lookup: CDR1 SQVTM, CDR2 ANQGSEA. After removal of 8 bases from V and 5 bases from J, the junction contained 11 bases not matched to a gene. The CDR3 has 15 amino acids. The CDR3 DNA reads TGCAGCATTCCACGGACTAGCGGGAGCGGGGAGACCCAGTACTTC. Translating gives CSIPRTSGSGETQYF.

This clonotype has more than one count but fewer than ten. The CDR3 coding sequence is TGCAGTGCTCAGGCTACTAGCGGGAGAATCTACGAGCAGTACTTC. Protein product: CSAQATSGRIYEQYF. V and J are TRBV20-1 and TRBJ2-7; 11 nucleotides line up with TRBD2. Germline loops: CDR1 DFQATT, CDR2 SNEGSKA (reference sequence). The V and J ends lost 5 bases and 3 bases, in that order; junction bases with no gene match: 9. This CDR3 region has 15 residues.

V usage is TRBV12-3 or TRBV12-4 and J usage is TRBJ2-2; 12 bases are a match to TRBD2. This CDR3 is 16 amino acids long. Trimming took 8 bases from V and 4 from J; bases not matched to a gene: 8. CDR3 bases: TGTGCCAGCGGCCCCTCGACTAGCGGGAGCACCGGGGAGCTGTTTTTT. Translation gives CASGPSTSGSTGELFF.

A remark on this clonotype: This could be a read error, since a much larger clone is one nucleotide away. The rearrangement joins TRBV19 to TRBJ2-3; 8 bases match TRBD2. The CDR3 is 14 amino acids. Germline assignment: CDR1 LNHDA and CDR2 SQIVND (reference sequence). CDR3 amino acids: CACSIGLAGDTQYF. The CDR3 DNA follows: TGTGCCTGTAGTATCGGTCTAGCGGGAGATACGCAGTATTTT.

The CDR3 coding sequence is TGTGCCAGCAGTGAAGTGGGGAGGAGGAGCAATCAGCCCCAGCATTTT. Protein sequence: CASSEVGRRSNQPQHF. J is TRBJ1-5 and V is TRBV6-2 or TRBV6-3, with D unclear. V lost 5 bases and J 1 base, leaving 15 bases between the germline ends. This CDR3 is 16 amino acids long. Germline V CDR1 and CDR2: MNHEY, SVGEGT.

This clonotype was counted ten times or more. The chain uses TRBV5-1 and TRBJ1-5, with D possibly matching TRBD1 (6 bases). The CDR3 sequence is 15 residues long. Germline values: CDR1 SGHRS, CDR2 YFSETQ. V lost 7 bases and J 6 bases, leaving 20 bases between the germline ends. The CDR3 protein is CASVARTDTAQPQHF. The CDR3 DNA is TGCGCCAGCGTGGCTCGGACAGATACGGCTCAGCCCCAGCATTTT.

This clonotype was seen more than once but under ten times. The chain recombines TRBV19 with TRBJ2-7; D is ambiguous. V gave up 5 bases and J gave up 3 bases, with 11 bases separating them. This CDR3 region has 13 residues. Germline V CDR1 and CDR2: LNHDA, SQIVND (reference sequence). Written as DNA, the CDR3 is TGTGCCAGTAGTCGTGATCAAGGCTACGAGCAGTACTTC. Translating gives CASSRDQGYEQYF.